Following are 29 T cell receptor beta chains from one sample sequenced in a study of regulatory T cells in long-lasting Graves disease. The sample's time point: persistent/refractory GD, antithyroid drugs over 5 years with positive TRAb. Researchers made the TCR library from RNA that was extracted from PBMCs. Libraries of TCR beta came from iRepertoire HTBI primers plus Arm-PCR of CDR3 regions. MiXCR, applied by TCRdb to the multiplex PCR reads, yields one record per CDR3 protein. This table has more than 300,000 distinct CDR3 sequences, less than 20% appearing once. The sample here was peripheral blood mononuclear cells (PBMCs), taken when the disease was refractory, from a patient treated with antithyroid drugs. The receptors originated from a female donor with Graves disease.

This clonotype was found many times. The chain is built from TRBV5-6 and TRBJ2-6; D is ambiguous. The V gene's germline CDR1 is SGHDT and CDR2 YYEEEE. The length of the CDR3 is 15 residues. V lost 1 base, J lost 0 bases, and 5 bases lay in between. The DNA for the CDR3 is TGTGCCAGCAGCTTGTCCCCCTCTGGGGCCAACGTCCTGACTTTC. Its translation is CASSLSPSGANVLTF.

The chain links TRBV10-3 to TRBJ2-7; TRBD1 is a possible D gene (6 bases). In germline, CDR1 is ENHRY, CDR2 SYGVKD. The CDR3 runs to 15 residues. Trimming removed 10 bases from V and 0 bases from J, with 19 bases in between. The CDR3 reads CATANRQVLSYEQYF. The CDR3 coding sequence is TGTGCCACCGCGAACCGACAGGTTCTCTCCTACGAGCAGTACTTC.

The chain recombines TRBV10-3 with TRBJ2-7; 8 bases agree with TRBD1. V was pared by 8 bases and J by 4 bases, with 10 bases of the junction left unmatched. This CDR3 contains 14 residues. Germline V gives CDR1 ENHRY, CDR2 SYGVKD. In nucleotides, the CDR3 is TGTGCCATCGGTGCTCAGGGGGCCGGTTACGAGCAGTACTTC. It is translated as CAIGAQGAGYEQYF.

This clonotype was recorded at least ten times. The chain combines TRBV2 with TRBJ1-1, with 7 nucleotides matching TRBD1. Germline loops: CDR1 SNHLY, CDR2 FYNNEI. The CDR3 covers 13 residues. V lost 7 bases to trimming and J lost 6 bases; unmatched junction nucleotides: 8. The CDR3 sequence: CASTWTGSSEAFF. CDR3 coding DNA: TGTGCCAGCACCTGGACAGGTAGTTCTGAAGCTTTCTTT.

This clonotype came up many times. The chain employs TRBV20-1 and TRBJ1-6, with TRBD1 matching 9 bases. V was pared by 2 bases and J by 6 bases, with 5 bases of the junction left unmatched. Germline CDR1 DFQATT, CDR2 SNEGSKA (reference sequence). The CDR3 extends over 15 amino acids. As DNA, the CDR3 is TGCAGTGCTAGAAAAGGGACAGGGCCTAATTCACCCCTCCACTTT. As protein: CSARKGTGPNSPLHF.

This clonotype was seen many times. This chain joins TRBV30 and TRBJ1-2; D gene unclear. The CDR3 sequence is 11 residues long. Germline V gene sequence: CDR1 GTSNPN, CDR2 SVGIG (reference sequence). V was clipped by 0 bases and J by 2 bases, with 1 base between them. The chain's CDR3 is CAWSVNYGYTF. CDR3 nucleotides: TGTGCCTGGAGTGTCAACTATGGCTACACCTTC. The full variable domain, completed using reference TRBV30 and TRBJ1-2, is SQTIHQWPATLVQPVGSPLSLECTVEGTSNPNLYWYRQAAGRGLQLLFYSVGIGQISSEVPQNLSASRPQDRQFILSSKKLLLSDSGFYLCAWSVNYGYTFGSGTRLTVV.

This clonotype appeared once. This likely stems from a read error, as it lies one base from a far larger clone. The CDR3 loop reads CASSIQTSGQETQYF. In DNA form, the CDR3 reads TGTGCCAGCAGCATCCAGACTAGCGGACAAGAGACCCAGTACTTC. The genes are TRBV11-3 and TRBJ2-5, with 9 bases aligning to TRBD2. The CDR3 has 15 residues. Germline V lookup: CDR1 SGHNT, CDR2 YENEEA. The V gene end was trimmed by 5 bases and the J gene end by 2 bases; junction bases not matched to a gene: 6.

In this sample, this clonotype turned up many times. The chain is built from TRBV28 and TRBJ2-7; 15 bases align to TRBD2. From germline, CDR1 is MDHEN and CDR2 SYDVKM. V trimming: 6 bases; J trimming: 2 bases; junction bases outside the gene matches: 5. This CDR3 has 16 residues. CDR3 residues: CASSPGLAGGPYEQYF. The CDR3, as DNA: TGTGCCAGCAGCCCGGGACTAGCGGGAGGTCCCTACGAGCAGTACTTC.

The table lists this clonotype with many counts. V usage is TRBV27 and J usage is TRBJ1-1; 7 bases match TRBD1. Germline loops: CDR1 MNHEY, CDR2 SMNVEV (reference sequence). There are 14 residues in the CDR3. Germline trimming cut 2 bases from V and 5 bases from J; bases unmatched to any gene: 5. For the CDR3, the DNA is TGTGCCAGCAGTTTACACAGGGGAGGAACTGAAGCTTTCTTT. Translating gives CASSLHRGGTEAFF.

This clonotype was counted only a few times. CDR3 DNA sequence: TGTGCCAGCAGCCCAAAAGCGGGGGGCTACAATGAGCAGTTCTTC. It codes for CASSPKAGGYNEQFF. The gene calls are TRBV7-2 and TRBJ2-1; 9 bases fit TRBD2. The CDR3 runs 15 residues. J was trimmed by 3 bases and V by 5 bases; bases with no gene match: 5. CDR1 and CDR2 (germline): SGHTA, FQGNSA.

The chain uses TRBV6-2 or TRBV6-3 and TRBJ2-2; 8 bases agree with TRBD2. The ends lost 10 bases at V and 5 bases at J; junction bases unmatched: 9. Per the germline V gene, CDR1 is MNHEY and CDR2 is SVGEGT. There are 14 residues in the CDR3. For the CDR3, the DNA is TGTGCCATCCTTCGAGGCGGGAGGACCGGGGAGCTGTTTTTT. Protein product: CAILRGGRTGELFF.

The chain recombines TRBV7-8 with TRBJ2-2; TRBD2 matches at 7 bases. Germline loops: CDR1 SGHVS, CDR2 FQNEAQ. The CDR3 has 21 residues. V was clipped by 0 bases and J by 1 base; unmatched bases: 17. CDR3 loop: CASSLAFRWGGRGLNTGELFF. CDR3 coding DNA: TGTGCCAGCAGCTTAGCGTTTCGATGGGGGGGGAGGGGATTGAACACCGGGGAGCTGTTTTTT. Using reference TRBV7-8 and TRBJ2-2 for the parts outside the CDR3, the full variable domain is GAGVSQSPRYKVAKRGQDVALRCDPISGHVSLFWYQQALGQGPEFLTYFQNEAQLDKSGLPSDRFFAERPEGSVSTLKIQRTQQEDSAVYLCASSLAFRWGGRGLNTGELFFGEGSRLTVL.

This clonotype turned up a few times. This sequence joins TRBV7-6 and TRBJ1-1; 7 bases fit TRBD1. There are 14 residues in the CDR3. Germline loops: CDR1 SGHVS, CDR2 FNYEAQ. V was pared by 1 base and J by 4 bases, with 3 bases of the junction left unmatched. The CDR3 nucleotides read TGTGCCAGCAGCTTAGAGGCAGGGGGCACTGAAGCTTTCTTT. Translating it yields CASSLEAGGTEAFF. Full variable domain (remainder filled in from reference TRBV7-6 and TRBJ1-1): GAGVSQSPRYKVTKRGQDVALRCDPISGHVSLYWYRQALGQGPEFLTYFNYEAQQDKSGLPNDRFSAERPEGSISTLTIQRTEQRDSAMYRCASSLEAGGTEAFFGQGTRLTVV.

This clonotype was found many times. At one end the junction does not follow the germline gene, possibly because of a read error. The rearrangement links TRBV7-2 to TRBJ2-4, with 11 bases lining up with TRBD2. The germline gives CDR1 SGHTA, CDR2 FQGNSA. The CDR3 consists of 17 residues. The CDR3 bases are TGTGCCAGCAGCTCCATCTTTAGCGGGGGGGCCAGAAACATTCAGTACTTC. This encodes CASSSIFSGGARNIQYF.

Many counts were recorded for this clonotype. CDR3 sequence reads: CASSYKRETRYEQYF. CDR3 in DNA: TGTGCCAGCAGTTACAAGCGGGAGACACGATACGAGCAGTACTTC. The chain carries TRBV7-2 and TRBJ2-7; 8 nucleotides agree with TRBD2. The CDR3 has 15 amino acids. V shed 6 bases, J shed 4 bases, and the junction held 11 bases outside the gene matches. Germline V gives CDR1 SGHTA, CDR2 FQGNSA.

This clonotype was recorded many times. This rearrangement joins TRBV11-2 to TRBJ1-1; D ambiguous. Germline V lookup: CDR1 SGHAT, CDR2 FQNNGV. Deletions cut 3 bases from V and 1 base from J, with 9 bases between. The CDR3 has 14 residues. The CDR3 nucleotides are TGTGCCAGCAGCTTCACCGTGGGGAACACTGAAGCTTTCTTT. This sequence encodes CASSFTVGNTEAFF.

This clonotype has only a few counts. This chain joins TRBV25-1 and TRBJ2-7, with D uncertain. V was cut by 1 base and J by 5 bases, with 18 bases left in between. The CDR3 loop spans 16 amino acids. CDR1 is MGHDK, CDR2 SYGVNS, per germline. The CDR3 loop is CASSELVRAQGDEQYF. In DNA form, the CDR3 reads TGTGCCAGCAGTGAATTGGTTAGGGCCCAAGGTGACGAGCAGTACTTC.

The CDR3 loop reads CASKGQPEGGYTF. DNA for the CDR3: TGTGCCAGTAAAGGGCAGCCTGAAGGTGGCTACACCTTC. This chain uses TRBV19 with TRBJ1-2; the D is unclear. Germline CDR1 and CDR2: LNHDA and SQIVND (reference sequence). The CDR3 spans 13 residues. V lost 7 bases, J lost 7 bases, and 16 bases lay in between. The complete variable domain, with remaining parts taken from reference TRBV19 and TRBJ1-2, reads DGGITQSPKYLFRKEGQNVTLSCEQNLNHDAMYWYRQDPGQGLRLIYYSQIVNDFQKGDIAEGYSVSREKKESFPLTVTSAQKNPTAFYLCASKGQPEGGYTFGSGTRLTVV.

This clonotype was detected many times. The rearrangement joins TRBV12-3 or TRBV12-4 to TRBJ1-5; 8 positions agree with TRBD1. The CDR3 covers 15 residues. J gave up 2 bases and V 5 bases, and 5 bases lay outside the gene matches. The CDR3 region has the DNA TGTGCCAGCAGTCTCGGACAGGGTGGCAATCAGCCCCAGCATTTT. Amino acids: CASSLGQGGNQPQHF.

This clonotype showed up just once. As the CDR3 is not closed by the conserved phenylalanine or tryptophan, this likely results from a read error. The genes are TRBV30 and TRBJ1-1, with D possibly matching TRBD1 (5 bases). Germline V gene lookup returns CDR1 GTSNPN and CDR2 SVGIG (reference sequence). The CDR3 contains 13 residues. The V end lost 0 bases, the J end lost 2 bases, and 7 bases lay between the germline ends. DNA of the CDR3: TGTGCCTGGAGTGTAGACAGTAACACTGAAGCTTTCCTT. It yields the protein CAWSVDSNTEAFL.

This clonotype was seen at least ten times. The chain employs TRBV12-3 or TRBV12-4 and TRBJ2-7, with TRBD2 matching 8 bases. The CDR3 spans 15 residues. V was clipped by 4 bases and J by 1 base; unmatched bases: 6. CDR3 protein: CASSSSGSPSYEQYF. CDR3 nucleotides: TGTGCCAGCAGTTCGAGCGGGAGCCCTTCCTACGAGCAGTACTTC.

The gene calls are TRBV6-2 or TRBV6-3 and TRBJ2-3, with D unresolved. V was trimmed by 8 bases and J by 2 bases, leaving 5 bases between them. Germline V lookup: CDR1 MNHEY, CDR2 SVGEGT. This CDR3 has 11 amino acids. This chain's CDR3 is CASDFTDTQYF. In nucleotides, the CDR3 is TGTGCCAGCGACTTCACAGATACGCAGTATTTT.

In this sample, this clonotype turned up many times. The chain combines TRBV7-6 with TRBJ1-1; possible D gene TRBD1, 6 bases. Germline V gene data show CDR1 as SGHVS and CDR2 as FNYEAQ. Trimming took off 1 base at V and 5 bases at J, with 17 bases between the two ends. CDR3 size: 16 residues. CDR3 protein: CASSLERGGRRTEAFF. CDR3 bases: TGTGCCAGCAGCTTAGAGAGGGGGGGGCGCAGGACTGAAGCTTTCTTT. Supplemented by reference TRBV7-6 and TRBJ1-1, the full variable domain reads GAGVSQSPRYKVTKRGQDVALRCDPISGHVSLYWYRQALGQGPEFLTYFNYEAQQDKSGLPNDRFSAERPEGSISTLTIQRTEQRDSAMYRCASSLERGGRRTEAFFGQGTRLTVV.

This clonotype was detected many times. The chain combines TRBV5-1 with TRBJ1-4; perhaps TRBD1 as D (5 bases). The CDR3 consists of 15 residues. Germline-derived CDR1 and CDR2 are SGHRS and YFSETQ. V was trimmed by 0 bases and J by 6 bases, leaving 12 bases between them. CDR3 in DNA: TGCGCCAGCAGCTTGGAGGGCAGGGACGATGAAAAACTGTTTTTT. It yields the protein CASSLEGRDDEKLFF.

The chain uses TRBV10-3 and TRBJ1-6; no clear D. Trimming stripped 8 bases from V and 5 bases from J, with 13 bases between. This CDR3 has 14 residues. The germline V gene encodes CDR1 ENHRY and CDR2 SYGVKD. CDR3 residues: CAIRKTEHNSPLHF. CDR3 bases: TGTGCCATCCGGAAGACGGAGCATAATTCACCCCTCCACTTT.

This clonotype has more than one count but fewer than ten. The J gene is TRBJ1-5, the V gene TRBV3-1; D is uncertain. The germline V gene encodes CDR1 LGHDT and CDR2 YNNKEL (reference sequence). Trimming took off 2 bases at V and 2 bases at J, with 7 bases between the two ends. CDR3 length: 14 residues. CDR3: CASSQNPGNQPQHF. For the CDR3, the DNA is TGTGCCAGCAGCCAAAATCCGGGCAATCAGCCCCAGCATTTT.

CDR3 sequence reads: CASSMGGPYEQYF. The CDR3, as DNA: TGTGCCAGTAGTATGGGCGGTCCCTACGAGCAGTACTTC. The rearrangement links TRBV19 to TRBJ2-7; D not resolved. CDR1 is LNHDA and CDR2 is SQIVND in the germline V gene (reference sequence). The CDR3 sequence is 13 residues long. V shed 3 bases and J shed 2 bases, with 8 bases lying between them. Looking up the rest from reference TRBV19 and TRBJ2-7 gives the full variable domain: DGGITQSPKYLFRKEGQNVTLSCEQNLNHDAMYWYRQDPGQGLRLIYYSQIVNDFQKGDIAEGYSVSREKKESFPLTVTSAQKNPTAFYLCASSMGGPYEQYFGPGTRLTVT.

As concerns this clonotype: It may be a read error: a sequence one base away is much more abundant. The chain uses TRBV27 and TRBJ2-7, with D tentatively TRBD1 or TRBD2 (5 bases each). In germline, CDR1 is MNHEY, CDR2 SMNVEV (reference sequence). The CDR3 is 12 amino acids. The CDR3 spells CASGCLRDGPLF. CDR3 DNA: TGTGCCAGCGGCTGCCTTCGGGACGGACCACTTTTC.

The genes are TRBV7-8 and TRBJ2-7, with D possibly TRBD2 on 6 matching bases. V was shortened by 0 bases and J by 0 bases, with 12 bases between the two germline ends. Germline V gene data show CDR1 as SGHVS and CDR2 as FQNEAQ. The CDR3 consists of 16 residues. CDR3 in amino acids: CASSLAPSGPSYEQYF. For the CDR3, the DNA is TGTGCCAGCAGCTTAGCCCCCAGCGGGCCCTCCTACGAGCAGTACTTC.